Sequencing of this T cell receptor (beta chain) was carried out in a study of a mutant IDH1 vaccine in newly diagnosed glioma. Study at large: Onset of vaccination occurred 4-6 weeks following radiotherapy alone, or with temozolomide cycles.

Notes on this clone: The antigen remains unidentified.

Documented time point: week 23, last vaccination. All doses held 300 ug of mutant IDH1 20-mer peptide, with topical imiquimod. TCRdb's table, derived via immunoSEQ multiplex PCR, lists solely in-frame clones and lacks some. The data hold 26,000 or so clones, with 82% observed a single time. The CDR3 extends over 15 amino acids. Looked up from germline, CDR1 is LNHDA and CDR2 is SQIVND (reference sequence). V gave up 6 bases and J gave up 4 bases, with 16 bases separating them. V gene TRBV19 combines with J gene TRBJ1-5, with D possibly being TRBD1 (6 bases). The receptor's source is a woman in her twenties or thirties with glioma. This specimen consisted of PBMCs, obtained from a glioma patient whose treatment included an IDH1 peptide vaccine. CDR3 region: CASRRATQGNQPQHF. In nucleotides, the CDR3 is TGTGCCAGTAGGAGAGCCACCCAGGGGAATCAGCCCCAGCATTTT.